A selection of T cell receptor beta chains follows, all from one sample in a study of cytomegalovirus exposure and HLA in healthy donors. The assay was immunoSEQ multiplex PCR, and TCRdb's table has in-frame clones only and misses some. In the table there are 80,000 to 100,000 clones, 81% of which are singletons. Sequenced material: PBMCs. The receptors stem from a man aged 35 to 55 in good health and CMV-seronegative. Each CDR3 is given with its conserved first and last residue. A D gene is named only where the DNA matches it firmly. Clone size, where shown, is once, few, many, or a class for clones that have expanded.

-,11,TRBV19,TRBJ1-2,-,TGTGCCAGTACAGTAAATGGTGGCTACACCTTC,CASTVNGGYTF
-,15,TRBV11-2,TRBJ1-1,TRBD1,TGTGCCAGCAGCCAAGGGACAGGGGTTAACACTGAAGCTTTCTTT,CASSQGTGVNTEAFF
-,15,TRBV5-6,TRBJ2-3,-,TGTGCCAGCAGGTCTGGGGGGTATTTTACAGATACGCAGTATTTT,CASRSGGYFTDTQYF
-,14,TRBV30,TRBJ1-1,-,TGTGCCTGGACAGGACAGACTATGAACACTGAAGCTTTCTTT,CAWTGQTMNTEAFF
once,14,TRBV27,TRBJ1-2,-,TGTGCCAGCAGTTTAGGGCAGGGGCGAGCTGGCTACACCTTC,CASSLGQGRAGYTF
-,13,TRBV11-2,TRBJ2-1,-,TGTGCCAGCAGCTTAGCCCGGGTCAATGAGCAGTTCTTC,CASSLARVNEQFF
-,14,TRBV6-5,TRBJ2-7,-,TGTGCCAGCAGTTTAAGTCGTTTCGCGGCCGAGCAGTACTTC,CASSLSRFAAEQYF
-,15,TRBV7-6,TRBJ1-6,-,TGTGCCAGCAGCCTAGGGGCCGGGAATGGTTCACCCCTCCACTTT,CASSLGAGNGSPLHF
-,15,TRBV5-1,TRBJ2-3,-,TGCGCCAGCAGGTTTTATGGGGGGAACACAGATACGCAGTATTTT,CASRFYGGNTDTQYF
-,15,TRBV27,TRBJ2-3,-,TGTGCCAGCAGTTCGTCAGCGGTGGGCACAGATACGCAGTATTTT,CASSSSAVGTDTQYF
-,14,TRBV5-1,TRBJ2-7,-,TGCGCCAGCAGCTTGTCTCGACAGGCCTACGAGCAGTACTTC,CASSLSRQAYEQYF
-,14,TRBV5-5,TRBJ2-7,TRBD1,TGTGCCAGCAGCCGGGACAGGTTCTCCTACGAGCAGTACTTC,CASSRDRFSYEQYF
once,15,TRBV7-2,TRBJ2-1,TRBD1,TGTGCCAGCAGCTTTGACAGGGGCTCCTACAATGAGCAGTTCTTC,CASSFDRGSYNEQFF
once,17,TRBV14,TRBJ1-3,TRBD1,TGTGCCAGCAGCCAACGGACAGGGGCTTACTCTGGAAACACCATATATTTT,CASSQRTGAYSGNTIYF
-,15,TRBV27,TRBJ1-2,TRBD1,TGTGCCAGCAGTCGAAGACAGGGGAACTCCTATGGCTACACCTTC,CASSRRQGNSYGYTF
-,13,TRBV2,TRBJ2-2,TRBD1,TGTGCCAGTGGACAGGGGGAGGTCGGGGAGCTGTTTTTT,CASGQGEVGELFF